What follows are 28 T cell receptor beta chains derived from one specimen sequenced in a study of CD4+ T cells in melanoma. Sequencing used immunoSEQ multiplex PCR; TCRdb keeps in-frame clones, though not all of them. The table has approximately 9,500 clones, about 73% seen once; the top ten hold roughly 20%. The sequenced sample was cells from a culture (not recorded whether cultured in vitro). The receptors were sampled from a human donor with melanoma.

The rearrangement links TRBV4-1 to TRBJ2-6; tentatively, D is TRBD2 (6 bases). CDR3 size: 17 residues. Germline values: CDR1 MGHRA, CDR2 YSYEKL. Trimming shortened V by 0 bases and J by 1 base, and 10 bases separated the two germline ends. Here the CDR3 reads CASSQETGRSGANVLTF. Written as DNA, the CDR3 is TGCGCCAGCAGCCAAGAAACGGGGAGGTCTGGGGCCAACGTCCTGACTTTC.

The chain joins TRBV14 to TRBJ1-6; 9 nucleotides agree with TRBD1. CDR3 length: 15 amino acids. The V segment lost 3 bases and the J segment 6 bases; nucleotides outside the gene matches: 3. Germline V gene data show CDR1 as SGHDN and CDR2 as FVKESK. The CDR3 DNA sequence: TGTGCCAGCAGCCAGGGACAGGGTGGTAATTCACCCCTCCACTTT. Translated: CASSQGQGGNSPLHF.

The chain uses TRBV7-2 and TRBJ2-3; 9 bases match TRBD2. CDR1 SGHTA and CDR2 FQGNSA come from the germline V gene. V was pared by 2 bases and J by 3 bases, with 9 bases of the junction left unmatched. The CDR3 length is 17 residues. DNA of the CDR3: TGTGCCAGCAGCTTACGAGGTGGCGGGGGGGCAACAGATACGCAGTATTTT. This sequence encodes CASSLRGGGGATDTQYF.

The rearrangement uses TRBV6-6 and TRBJ2-5; the D gene is possibly TRBD2 (6 bases). The V gene lost 5 bases and the J gene lost 5 bases, with 18 bases spanning the gap. Per the germline V gene, CDR1 is MNHNY and CDR2 is SVGAGI (reference sequence). The CDR3 has 15 residues. The CDR3 DNA reads TGTGCCAGCAGTCGAGCCGGGACTGCCGGTGAGACCCAGTACTTC. Translated: CASSRAGTAGETQYF.

The chain joins TRBV5-1 to TRBJ2-1; 7 bases match TRBD2. The germline CDR1 and CDR2 sequences are SGHRS and YFSETQ. The length of the CDR3 is 14 residues. V shed 2 bases and J 8 bases; nucleotides not matched to a gene: 7. CDR3 DNA: TGCGCCAGCAGCTTAATGACTAGCCACGATGAGCAGTTCTTC. Amino acids: CASSLMTSHDEQFF.

The chain combines TRBV7-3 with TRBJ2-5, with TRBD2 as a possible D gene (6 bases). The CDR3 has 15 amino acids. From germline, CDR1 is SGHTA and CDR2 FQGTGA. Trimming cost V 5 bases and J 4 bases, with 17 bases left between them. The DNA of the CDR3 is TGTGCCAGCAGCCTGACCCCCTTCGGGGGAGAGACCCAGTACTTC. Residues: CASSLTPFGGETQYF.

This clone is deemed medium-sized. The chain couples TRBV11-3 to TRBJ2-3; perhaps TRBD2 as D (5 bases). V was shortened by 0 bases and J by 8 bases, with 6 bases between the two germline ends. Germline V lookup: CDR1 SGHNT, CDR2 YENEEA. There are 12 residues in the CDR3. CDR3 loop: CASSLDRGTQYF. The CDR3, as DNA: TGTGCCAGCAGCTTAGACCGGGGTACGCAGTATTTT.

The chain recombines TRBV9 with TRBJ2-5; 11 bases line up with TRBD1. V dropped 0 bases and J dropped 5; count of bases not matched to a gene: 3. The CDR3 spans 15 residues. Looked up from germline, CDR1 is SGDLS and CDR2 is YYNGEE. CDR3 sequence (DNA): TGTGCCAGCAGCGTAGGGACAGGGGGCGCCGAGACCCAGTACTTC. It translates to CASSVGTGGAETQYF.

The chain carries TRBV19 and TRBJ1-5; D might be TRBD1 (6 bases). The CDR3 is 16 amino acids. CDR1 and CDR2 (germline): LNHDA, SQIVND (reference sequence). The V and J ends lost 2 bases and 0 bases respectively, with 11 bases between them. The CDR3 coding sequence is TGTGCCAGTAGTATAAGGGACACATATAGCAATCAGCCCCAGCATTTT. Protein product: CASSIRDTYSNQPQHF.

This rearrangement joins TRBV7-8 to TRBJ2-5, with 10 bases fitting TRBD2. Germline values: CDR1 SGHVS, CDR2 FQNEAQ. J was trimmed by 4 bases and V by 4 bases; bases with no gene match: 9. The CDR3 sequence is 16 residues long. DNA of the CDR3: TGTGCCAGCAGCTCCCTCCCTAGCGGGGGAGGAGAGACCCAGTACTTC. This gives the protein CASSSLPSGGGETQYF.

The chain links TRBV7-9 to TRBJ2-3; possibly TRBD2 for D (7 bases). Trimming left V 2 bases short and J 2 bases short, with 17 bases between. Germline CDR1 reads SEHNR; CDR2 reads FQNEAQ (reference sequence). This CDR3 is 17 amino acids long. CDR3 coding DNA: TGTGCCAGCAGCTTACCCGTGGGGGGGGCTGTCACAGATACGCAGTATTTT. Its protein product is CASSLPVGGAVTDTQYF.

The chain combines TRBV7-9 with TRBJ2-7; weak D call: TRBD1 (6 bases). Trimming pared 5 bases from V and 6 bases from J, leaving 17 bases between. The V gene's germline CDR1 is SEHNR and CDR2 FQNEAQ (reference sequence). The CDR3 sequence is 14 residues long. The CDR3 loop reads CASSGRGSTFEQYF. For the CDR3, the DNA is TGTGCCAGCAGCGGCAGGGGTAGTACTTTCGAGCAGTACTTC.

The J gene is TRBJ1-1, the V gene TRBV6-5; D uncertain. The germline CDR1 and CDR2 sequences are MNHEY and SVGAGI. The CDR3 loop spans 13 amino acids. Deletions cut 5 bases from V and 1 base from J, with 8 bases between. The CDR3 sequence is CASSRPGNTEAFF. CDR3 sequence (DNA): TGTGCCAGCAGTAGACCGGGGAACACTGAAGCTTTCTTT.

The rearrangement joins TRBV5-1 to TRBJ2-2; 10 bases line up with TRBD2. The CDR3 length is 17 residues. With V trimmed by 3 bases and J by 4 bases, 9 bases remained unmatched. From germline, CDR1 is SGHRS and CDR2 YFSETQ. CDR3 in amino acids: CASSSRLAGVRTGELFF. The CDR3 DNA follows: TGCGCCAGCAGCTCCAGGCTAGCGGGGGTTCGCACCGGGGAGCTGTTTTTT. Variable domain in full (rest from reference TRBV5-1 and TRBJ2-2): KAGVTQTPRYLIKTRGQQVTLSCSPISGHRSVSWYQQTPGQGLQFLFEYFSETQRNKGNFPGRFSGRQFSNSRSEMNVSTLELGDSALYLCASSSRLAGVRTGELFFGEGSRLTVL.

The chain recombines TRBV10-3 with TRBJ2-2, with D uncertain. Germline-derived CDR1 and CDR2 are ENHRY and SYGVKD. CDR3 length: 16 residues. V was trimmed by 3 bases and J by 1 base, leaving 12 bases between them. In DNA form, the CDR3 reads TGTGCCATCAGTGATGGACCGGTGATGAACACCGGGGAGCTGTTTTTT. Protein product: CAISDGPVMNTGELFF.

This chain links TRBV3-1 (or the pseudogene TRBV3-2) with TRBJ1-5; tentative D call: TRBD1 (6 bases). Germline lookup yields CDR1 LGHDT and CDR2 YNNKEL (reference sequence). The CDR3 covers 14 residues. Trimming removed 1 base from V and 3 bases from J, with 7 bases in between. CDR3 region: CASSQGDTNQPQHF. As DNA, the CDR3 is TGTGCCAGCAGCCAAGGGGACACCAATCAGCCCCAGCATTTT.

This clone was seen only a few times. CDR3 DNA: TGTGCCAGCAGCGTAGGATGGGAAGGGGAGCTGTTTTTT. Protein sequence: CASSVGWEGELFF. This sequence joins TRBV9 and TRBJ2-2, with D unresolved. Germline CDR1 is SGDLS and CDR2 is YYNGEE. V was pared by 0 bases and J by 8 bases, with 8 bases between. The CDR3 is 13 residues long.

The V gene is TRBV3-1 (or the pseudogene TRBV3-2), the J gene TRBJ1-1, with D possibly TRBD1 on 5 matching bases. The CDR3 spans 14 residues. Trimming pared 2 bases from V and 3 bases from J, leaving 10 bases between. The germline gives CDR1 LGHDT, CDR2 YNNKEL (reference sequence). CDR3 sequence reads: CASSQSDSYTEAFF. For the CDR3, the DNA is TGTGCCAGCAGCCAATCCGACAGCTACACTGAAGCTTTCTTT.

This chain uses TRBV5-4 with TRBJ1-1; 7 bases line up with TRBD1. V shed 1 base, J shed 1 base, and the junction held 4 bases outside the gene matches. This CDR3 spans 15 amino acids. The V gene's germline CDR1 is SGHNT and CDR2 YYREEE (reference sequence). CDR3 bases: TGTGCCAGCAGCTTGAACCCAGGGGGGAACACTGAAGCTTTCTTT. The encoded protein is CASSLNPGGNTEAFF.

This clone has just one count. The chain links TRBV18 to TRBJ1-2; the match to TRBD1 covers 12 bases. Germline values: CDR1 KGHSH, CDR2 LQKENI. Trimming at V came to 4 bases and at J to 3 bases, leaving 3 bases not matched to a gene. CDR3 length equals 15 residues. The CDR3: CASSQGTGGDYGYTF. DNA of the CDR3: TGTGCCAGCTCACAGGGGACAGGGGGCGACTATGGCTACACCTTC. The whole variable domain, remainder taken from reference TRBV18 and TRBJ1-2, is NAGVMQNPRHLVRRRGQEARLRCSPMKGHSHVYWYRQLPEEGLKFMVYLQKENIIDESGMPKERFSAEFPKEGPSILRIQQVVRGDSAAYFCASSQGTGGDYGYTFGSGTRLTVV.

This chain connects TRBV24-1 to TRBJ1-2; no clear D. CDR1 KGHDR and CDR2 SFDVKD come from the germline V gene. V was trimmed by 9 bases and J by 8 bases, leaving 15 bases between them. The CDR3 length is 12 residues. CDR3 nucleotide sequence: TGTGCCACCTCCGAAGGTACGGGAGGCTACACCTTC. This encodes CATSEGTGGYTF.

The chain uses TRBV2 and TRBJ2-3, with 11 bases matching TRBD2. Germline V gene sequence: CDR1 SNHLY, CDR2 FYNNEI. This CDR3 contains 17 residues. The V segment lost 5 bases and the J segment 2 bases; nucleotides outside the gene matches: 9. The CDR3 loop is CASSQTTLAGVTDTQYF. Here the CDR3 DNA reads TGTGCCAGCAGTCAAACCACACTAGCGGGGGTCACAGATACGCAGTATTTT.

This chain links TRBV11-2 with TRBJ2-7, with TRBD1 matching over 7 bases. Looked up from germline, CDR1 is SGHAT and CDR2 is FQNNGV. The V segment lost 1 base and the J segment 3 bases; nucleotides outside the gene matches: 3. The CDR3 contains 14 residues. The CDR3 loop is CASSLGDRGYEQYF. DNA of the CDR3: TGTGCCAGCAGCTTAGGGGACAGAGGCTACGAGCAGTACTTC.

V usage is TRBV6-6 and J usage is TRBJ1-1, with D unclear. Germline values: CDR1 MNHNY, CDR2 SVGAGI (reference sequence). CDR3 length equals 14 residues. With 7 bases removed from V and 5 bases from J, the gap between germline ends came to 17 bases. CDR3 DNA: TGTGCCAGCATCCAGGACCCTGGGAGGACTGAAGCTTTCTTT. The encoded protein is CASIQDPGRTEAFF.

V and J are TRBV4-1 and TRBJ2-4; tentative D call: TRBD2 (6 bases). The CDR3 consists of 17 residues. Deletions cut 0 bases from V and 1 base from J, with 13 bases between. Germline CDR1 and CDR2: MGHRA and YSYEKL. CDR3 DNA: TGCGCCAGCAGCCAAGATCGGGGGAGCGGGGCCAAAAACATTCAGTACTTC. As protein: CASSQDRGSGAKNIQYF.

Comment on this clone: One end of the junction fails to match germline, which may point to a read error. This chain joins TRBV7-9 and TRBJ1-1; tentatively, D is TRBD1 (6 bases). The CDR3 covers 13 residues. CDR1 SEHNR and CDR2 FQNEAQ come from the germline V gene (reference sequence). This CDR3 is CASTLGGRTEAFF. The CDR3 DNA is TGTGCCAGCACCTTAGGGGGTCGCACTGAAGCTTTCTTT.

This chain connects TRBV4-1 to TRBJ1-4; the D is unclear. CDR1 is MGHRA and CDR2 is YSYEKL in the germline V gene. Trimming left V 4 bases short and J 7 bases short, with 25 bases between. The CDR3 runs 18 residues. CDR3 loop: CASSPRTLRPGSAEKLFF. The CDR3 nucleotides read TGCGCCAGCAGCCCCCGGACCCTAAGGCCTGGCTCCGCTGAAAAACTGTTTTTT.

The rearrangement links TRBV2 to TRBJ2-3; tentatively, D is TRBD1 or TRBD2 (6 bases each). The CDR3 spans 15 residues. Germline V gene lookup returns CDR1 SNHLY and CDR2 FYNNEI. Trimming left V 4 bases short and J 3 bases short, with 14 bases between. Here the CDR3 reads CASSVRLGGTDTQYF. CDR3 nucleotide sequence: TGTGCCAGCAGTGTCCGACTAGGGGGGACAGATACGCAGTATTTT.